The rows below give T cell receptor beta chains drawn from one sample of a study of blood T cells in healthy people across ages. TCRdb re-derived calls from the 5' RACE reads in MiXCR, one entry per CDR3 protein. This repertoire shows hundreds of thousands of distinct CDR3 sequences, 44% found once; its top ten account for under 20%. The specimen sequenced was blood. The source is a man in his 60s in good health. Both conserved end residues are part of each CDR3. D genes are given only for firm matches. Rows give clone size only sometimes, using once, few, many, or a class for an expanded clone.

TRBV4-2	few	TRBJ1-5	NA	TGTGCCAGCAGCCAAGTCCCAGGGTTCAATCAGCCCCAGCATTTT	CASSQVPGFNQPQHF
TRBV6-5	NA	TRBJ2-1	NA	TGTGCCAGCAGACCTGCCCAGGGATCTGGGCAGTTCTTC	CASRPAQGSGQFF
TRBV5-1	few	TRBJ2-6	NA	TGCGCCAGCAGCCCCGGGGGCCTTAGTCCCTCTGGGGCCAACGTCCTGACTTTC	CASSPGGLSPSGANVLTF
TRBV4-1	NA	TRBJ1-1	NA	TGCGCCAGCGGGCGACTTGGGTCTGACACTGAAGCTTTCTTT	CASGRLGSDTEAFF
TRBV12-3/TRBV12-4	NA	TRBJ1-1	TRBD1	TGTGCCAGCAGCCACAGGGGGGTTGGTGGCACTGAAGCTTTCTTT	CASSHRGVGGTEAFF
TRBV2	few	TRBJ2-2	NA	TGTGCCAGCACACAGACCGGACCTGACACCGGGGAGCTGTTTTTT	CASTQTGPDTGELFF
TRBV12-3/TRBV12-4	NA	TRBJ2-1	NA	TGTGCCAGCAGTCTCGGGGATCCTAGGAATGAGCAGTTCTTC	CASSLGDPRNEQFF
TRBV20-1	many	TRBJ2-5	NA	TGCAGTGCCACTTTATGGGGGGCTAACCAAGAGACCCAGTACTTC	CSATLWGANQETQYF
TRBV7-2	NA	TRBJ2-7	NA	TGTGCCAGCAGCTTAACCCCCATATCGCAGGGGTCCCTGCAGTACTTC	CASSLTPISQGSLQYF
TRBV6-6	NA	TRBJ2-5	NA	TGTGCCAGCAGTTCTCCTAAGGCCATACAAGAGACCCAGTACTTC	CASSSPKAIQETQYF
TRBV2	few	TRBJ1-5	TRBD1	TGTGCCAGCAGCGCAGAGGGACAGGGTGGGAATCAGCCCCAGCATTTT	CASSAEGQGGNQPQHF
TRBV20-1	NA	TRBJ2-1	NA	TGCAGTGCTAGAGAACCGGGTAGGCATGAGCAGTTCTTC	CSAREPGRHEQFF
TRBV14	NA	TRBJ1-3	NA	TGTGCCAGCAGCCAAGCTGGAAACACCATATATTTT	CASSQAGNTIYF
TRBV6-2/TRBV6-3	few	TRBJ1-1	NA	TGTGCCAGCAGCAGGGCCCAACTGAACACTGAAGCTTTCTTT	CASSRAQLNTEAFF
TRBV6-2/TRBV6-3	NA	TRBJ2-5	TRBD2	TGTGCCAGCAGTTCAGTGACTAGCGGCCCCCGAGAGACCCAGTACTTC	CASSSVTSGPRETQYF
TRBV2	NA	TRBJ2-1	NA	TGTGCCAGCAGTGAAGAGGGACTTCCAGGACATGAGCAGTTCTTC	CASSEEGLPGHEQFF
TRBV2	NA	TRBJ2-5	NA	TGTGCCAGCAGTGAAAGCCCGTCGCGGACCCAGTACTTC	CASSESPSRTQYF
TRBV7-8	NA	TRBJ2-6	TRBD2	TGTGCCGGCAGCCAGGGGACTAGCGGGAGTGCGGGGGCCAACGTCCTGACTTTC	CAGSQGTSGSAGANVLTF
TRBV4-1	few	TRBJ2-1	TRBD2	TGCGCCAGCAGCCCCTATGGGGCCGGGACTAGCGGGGGGAATGAGCAGTTCTTC	CASSPYGAGTSGGNEQFF
TRBV6-2/TRBV6-3	NA	TRBJ1-2	NA	TGTGCCAGCAGTTACTCGACTTTCCAGGGGAAAATTGGGTTCAACTATGGCTACACCTTC	CASSYSTFQGKIGFNYGYTF
TRBV10-3	many	TRBJ2-7	NA	TGTGCCATCAGCGGGACGGGGTCCGACGAGCAGTACTTC	CAISGTGSDEQYF
TRBV9	NA	TRBJ2-7	NA	TGTGCCAGCAGCGTATCGGGGGCTTCCTACGAGCAGTACTTC	CASSVSGASYEQYF
TRBV6-2/TRBV6-3	NA	TRBJ1-1	NA	TGTGCCAGCAGTTTGATTGGGAGGAACACTGAAGCTTTCTTT	CASSLIGRNTEAFF
TRBV7-2	many	TRBJ2-7	NA	TGTGCCAGCAGCTCAAGGGGCCTCAGCTCCTACGAGCAGTACTTC	CASSSRGLSSYEQYF
TRBV29-1	many	TRBJ2-5	TRBD1	TGCAGCGTTGATGGGGAGACAGGGCAAGAGACCCAGTACTTC	CSVDGETGQETQYF
TRBV4-1	NA	TRBJ2-6	TRBD1	TGCGCCAGCAGCCGCTCTTCACAGGGGGACCTGACTTTC	CASSRSSQGDLTF
TRBV6-2/TRBV6-3	NA	TRBJ2-3	NA	TGTGCCAGCAGTTACGGCGGGATAGGATACACAGATACGCAGTATTTT	CASSYGGIGYTDTQYF
TRBV29-1	NA	TRBJ2-3	NA	TGCAGCGCATTGGACGGACCTAGCACAGATACGCAGTATTTT	CSALDGPSTDTQYF
TRBV7-2	few	TRBJ2-1	NA	TGTGCCAGCAGCTTAGCGCTCGGGAACAATGAGCAGTTCTTC	CASSLALGNNEQFF
TRBV7-2	NA	TRBJ2-7	NA	TGTGCCAGCAGCTTATATGGGGCAGCGTTCCCCTACGAGCAGTACTTC	CASSLYGAAFPYEQYF
TRBV4-3	NA	TRBJ2-1	TRBD1	TGCGCCAGCAGCCAAAGACAGGGGCCAAATGAGCAGTTCTTC	CASSQRQGPNEQFF
TRBV5-1	NA	TRBJ1-5	TRBD1	TGCGCCAGCAGCTTGTCCACGGGACAGGGGCATCAGCCCCAGCATTTT	CASSLSTGQGHQPQHF
TRBV24-1	NA	TRBJ1-2	NA	TGTGCCACCAGTGAACGGGGGGTAAACTATGGCTACACCTTC	CATSERGVNYGYTF
TRBV7-2	many	TRBJ2-1	NA	TGTGCCAGCAGCTTAGACAGGTTCGTGGATGAGCAGTTCTTC	CASSLDRFVDEQFF
TRBV20-1	NA	TRBJ2-1	TRBD2	TGCAGTGCAAGTAGCGGGGGGGCTTACAATGAGCGGTTCTTC	CSASSGGAYNERFF